One TCR beta chain is described in this entry. Its antigen is undetermined. CDR3 length equals 15 residues. Germline values: CDR1 MDHEN, CDR2 SYDVKM. Trimming removed 4 bases from V and 2 bases from J, with 14 bases in between. The sample originates from a study of cytomegalovirus exposure and HLA in healthy donors. Looking at the study overall: HLA-typed donors contributed 65 million to 95 million unique TCRs, which were held in an early data release. Broader study findings: 87-base-pair reads could not separate some V segments, including TRBV6-2 and TRBV6-3. Earlier analysis looked at TCR beta V segments, and most were productive about 90% or about 30% of the time. TCR beta sequences reportedly predicted most subjects' HLA-A and HLA-B alleles accurately.

The study ran its PCR with 60 Vbeta and 13 Jbeta primers. The data were produced by immunoSEQ multiplex PCR, yet TCRdb's version contains in-frame clones alone and is incomplete. This table lists around 130,000 clones. This TCR was sampled from a woman between 40 and 55 years old in good health and CMV-seronegative. The specimen was PBMCs. The chain carries TRBV28 and TRBJ1-2; D call uncertain. The CDR3 reads CASSSPRGKNYGYTF. CDR3 coding DNA: TGTGCCAGCAGTTCACCCAGAGGGAAGAACTATGGCTACACCTTC.